This TCR beta chain was captured in a study of neurological immune-mediated disorders. This clonotype was recorded many times. Each CDR3 protein is one row after TCRdb ran MiXCR on the 5' RACE reads. The sample records under 60,000 distinct CDR3 sequences, about 3% being singletons. The clonotype comes from a man between 40 and 49 years old with multiple sclerosis. The sample was PBMCs.

The CDR3 DNA sequence: TGCGCCAGCAGCCAGGGGGTCGGACAGGGGCTCTCCTACGAGCAGTACTTC. This encodes CASSQGVGQGLSYEQYF. The rearrangement uses TRBV5-1 and TRBJ2-7; 9 bases match TRBD1. V lost 4 bases to trimming and J lost 0 bases; unmatched junction nucleotides: 11. The CDR3 consists of 17 residues. Per germline, CDR1 SGHRS and CDR2 YFSETQ.